The 7 T cell receptor beta chains below come from one sample, sequenced in a study of graft-versus-host responses after intestinal transplantation. Some clones are missing from TCRdb's copy, which holds only in-frame ones; the method was immunoSEQ multiplex PCR. The table lists about 110,000 clones, about 93% of them singletons. No cognate antigen is known for these TCRs. The sample was unstimulated CD8+ T cells sorted from spleen or lymph node cells, taken before intestinal transplant. The receptors shown here come from a human donor who received an intestinal transplant.

CDR3 sequence (DNA): TGTGCCTGGAGTCTACCCCCGGCAGGAGACTATGGCTACACCTTC. The encoded protein is CAWSLPPAGDYGYTF. V and J are TRBV30 and TRBJ1-2; D is uncertain. Germline V gene sequence: CDR1 GTSNPN, CDR2 SVGIG (reference sequence). V shed 2 bases and J shed 3 bases, with 16 bases lying between them. The CDR3 runs to 15 residues.

V is TRBV7-6 and J is TRBJ2-1, with TRBD2 matching 9 bases. Germline values: CDR1 SGHVS, CDR2 FNYEAQ. The V segment lost 6 bases and the J segment 0 bases; nucleotides outside the gene matches: 6. The CDR3 extends over 16 amino acids. The CDR3 spells CASSPKAGGSYNEQFF. In DNA form, the CDR3 reads TGTGCCAGCAGTCCCAAAGCGGGAGGCTCCTACAATGAGCAGTTCTTC. Combining the CDR3 with reference TRBV7-6 and TRBJ2-1 gives the whole variable domain GAGVSQSPRYKVTKRGQDVALRCDPISGHVSLYWYRQALGQGPEFLTYFNYEAQQDKSGLPNDRFSAERPEGSISTLTIQRTEQRDSAMYRCASSPKAGGSYNEQFFGPGTRLTVL.

The chain combines TRBV28 with TRBJ2-5, with a weak D call TRBD1 (5 bases). The CDR3 consists of 17 residues. Germline V gene data show CDR1 as MDHEN and CDR2 as SYDVKM. V lost 3 bases, J lost 2 bases, and 19 bases lay in between. CDR3: CASSLKGILPEQETQYF. As DNA, the CDR3 is TGTGCCAGCAGTTTGAAGGGGATCCTGCCCGAACAAGAGACCCAGTACTTC.

This clone was picked up one time. The DNA of the CDR3 is TGCGCCAGCAGCTGGACAGGTCCCACTGAAGCTTTCTTT. Translated, it gives CASSWTGPTEAFF. V and J are TRBV5-1 and TRBJ1-1, with 7 bases fitting TRBD1. There are 13 residues in the CDR3. The J segment lost 4 bases and the V segment lost 3 bases, leaving 3 bases of the junction unmatched. The germline V gene encodes CDR1 SGHRS and CDR2 YFSETQ. The whole variable domain, remainder taken from reference TRBV5-1 and TRBJ1-1, is KAGVTQTPRYLIKTRGQQVTLSCSPISGHRSVSWYQQTPGQGLQFLFEYFSETQRNKGNFPGRFSGRQFSNSRSEMNVSTLELGDSALYLCASSWTGPTEAFFGQGTRLTVV.

The chain has TRBV11-2 and TRBJ2-1; 7 bases are a match to TRBD1. After removal of 10 bases from V and 9 bases from J, the junction contained 6 bases not matched to a gene. This CDR3 region has 11 residues. The germline CDR1 and CDR2 sequences are SGHAT and FQNNGV. Here the CDR3 DNA reads TGTGCCAAGGGGGCGTCCAGTGAGCAGTTCTTC. This translates into CAKGASSEQFF.

This clone occurred once. The rearrangement uses TRBV28 and TRBJ2-7; 10 bases match TRBD2. Germline lookup yields CDR1 MDHEN and CDR2 SYDVKM. The CDR3 consists of 19 residues. V lost 3 bases to trimming and J lost 6 bases; unmatched junction nucleotides: 20. The CDR3 spells CASSLGFLKAGGRGLEQYF. The DNA of the CDR3 is TGTGCCAGCAGTTTGGGGTTTTTGAAAGCGGGAGGGCGGGGGCTCGAGCAGTACTTC.

The chain joins TRBV28 to TRBJ1-1; D remains ambiguous. The CDR3 runs 15 residues. Trimming pared 4 bases from V and 3 bases from J, leaving 15 bases between. Germline V gene lookup returns CDR1 MDHEN and CDR2 SYDVKM. In DNA, the CDR3 is TGTGCCAGCAGTTCACGTCCGGCCAGTTACACTGAAGCTTTCTTT. Protein sequence: CASSSRPASYTEAFF.